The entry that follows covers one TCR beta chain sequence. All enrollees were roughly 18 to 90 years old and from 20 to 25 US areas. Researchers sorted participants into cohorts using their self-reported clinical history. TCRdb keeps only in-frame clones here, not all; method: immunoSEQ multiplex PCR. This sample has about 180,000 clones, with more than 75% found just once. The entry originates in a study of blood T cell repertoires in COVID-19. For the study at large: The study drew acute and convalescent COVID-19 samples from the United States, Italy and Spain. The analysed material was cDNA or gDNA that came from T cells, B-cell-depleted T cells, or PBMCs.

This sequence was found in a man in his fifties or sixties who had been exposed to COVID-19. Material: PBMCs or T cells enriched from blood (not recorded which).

The CDR3 region is CAWSADTSYEQYF. The CDR3, as DNA: TGTGCCTGGAGTGCGGACACCTCCTACGAGCAGTACTTC. The chain joins TRBV30 to TRBJ2-7, with D perhaps TRBD1 (5 bases). Trimming removed 1 base from V and 0 bases from J, with 7 bases in between. The CDR3 has 13 residues. The germline CDR1 and CDR2 sequences are GTSNPN and SVGIG (reference sequence). Together with reference TRBV30 and TRBJ2-7, the CDR3 gives the full variable domain: SQTIHQWPATLVQPVGSPLSLECTVEGTSNPNLYWYRQAAGRGLQLLFYSVGIGQISSEVPQNLSASRPQDRQFILSSKKLLLSDSGFYLCAWSADTSYEQYFGPGTRLTVT.